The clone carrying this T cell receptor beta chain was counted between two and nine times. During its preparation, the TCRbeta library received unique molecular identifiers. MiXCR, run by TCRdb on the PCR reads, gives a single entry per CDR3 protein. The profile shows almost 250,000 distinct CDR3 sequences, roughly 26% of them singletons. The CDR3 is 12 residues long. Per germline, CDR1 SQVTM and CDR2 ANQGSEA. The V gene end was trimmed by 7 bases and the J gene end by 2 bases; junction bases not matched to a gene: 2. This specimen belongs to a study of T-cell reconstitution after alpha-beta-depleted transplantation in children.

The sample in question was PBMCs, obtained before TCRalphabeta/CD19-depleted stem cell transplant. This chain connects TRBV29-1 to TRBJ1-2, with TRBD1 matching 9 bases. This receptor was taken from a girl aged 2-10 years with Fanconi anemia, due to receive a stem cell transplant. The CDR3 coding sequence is TGCAGCGGCGGGACAGGGAACTATGGCTACACCTTC. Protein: CSGGTGNYGYTF.